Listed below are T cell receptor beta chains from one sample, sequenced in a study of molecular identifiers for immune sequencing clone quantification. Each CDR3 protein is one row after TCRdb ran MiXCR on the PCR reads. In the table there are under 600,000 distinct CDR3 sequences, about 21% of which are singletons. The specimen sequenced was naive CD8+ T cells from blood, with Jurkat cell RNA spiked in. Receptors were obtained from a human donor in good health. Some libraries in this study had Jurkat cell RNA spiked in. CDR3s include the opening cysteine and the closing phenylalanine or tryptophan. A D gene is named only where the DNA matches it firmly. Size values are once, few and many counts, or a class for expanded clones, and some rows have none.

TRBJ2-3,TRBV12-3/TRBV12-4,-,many,TGTGCCAGCAGGTCACTAGCATCTGATACGCAGTATTTT,CASRSLASDTQYF
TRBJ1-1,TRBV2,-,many,TGTGCCAGCAGTGAAAGTTCGAACACTGAAGCTTTCTTT,CASSESSNTEAFF
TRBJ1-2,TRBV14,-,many,TGTGCCAGCAGCCAAGTTATGGGGAGCTACACCTTC,CASSQVMGSYTF
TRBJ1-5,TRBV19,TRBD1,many,TGTGCCAGTCTTGTACAGGGGGCGAGCAATCAGCCCCAGCATTTT,CASLVQGASNQPQHF
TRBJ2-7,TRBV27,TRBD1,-,TGTGCCAGCAGCCCGAACTGGGGAGTGACAGGGGGGTACGAGCAGTACTTC,CASSPNWGVTGGYEQYF
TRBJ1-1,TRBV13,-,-,TGTGCCAGCAGCAACCTATCCAACCTTGAAGCTTTCTTT,CASSNLSNLEAFF
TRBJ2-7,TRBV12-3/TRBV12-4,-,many,TGTGCCAGCAGTCCAAGCCAGGGATACTCCTACGAGCAGTACTTC,CASSPSQGYSYEQYF
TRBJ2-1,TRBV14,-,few,TGTGCCAGCAGCCAAGAACGGGGACTCGGCTCCTACAATGAGCAGTTCTTC,CASSQERGLGSYNEQFF
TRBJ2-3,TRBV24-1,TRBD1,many,TGTGCCACCAGTACGGGACAGCGCACAGATACGCAGTATTTT,CATSTGQRTDTQYF
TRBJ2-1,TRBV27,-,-,TGTGCCAGCAGTACCCACCTGAGCTCCTACAATGAGCAGTTCTTC,CASSTHLSSYNEQFF
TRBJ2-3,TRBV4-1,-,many,TGCGCCAGCAGCCAAGTCGGACTCAGCACAGATACGCAGTATTTT,CASSQVGLSTDTQYF
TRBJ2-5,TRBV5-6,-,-,TGTGCCAGCAGCTTGGATCTCTTCAGGGTTGGGGCCCAAGAGACCCAGTACTTC,CASSLDLFRVGAQETQYF
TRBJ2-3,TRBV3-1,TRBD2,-,TGTGCCAGCAGCCATTCTTTAGCGGGGGCAGATACGCAGTATTTT,CASSHSLAGADTQYF
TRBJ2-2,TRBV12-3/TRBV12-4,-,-,TGTGTCAGCAGCCTGGGACCTCCGGAGCTGTTTTTT,CVSSLGPPELFF
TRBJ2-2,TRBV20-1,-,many,TGCAGTGCCTACAGTACAGAGAACACCGGGGAGCTGTTTTTT,CSAYSTENTGELFF
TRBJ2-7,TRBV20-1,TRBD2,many,TGCAGTGCTAGAGATCGGGAAGGACTAGTAACGGGCGAGCAGTACTTC,CSARDREGLVTGEQYF
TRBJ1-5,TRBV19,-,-,TGTGCCAGTAGTGCGACAGGATATGGCAATCAGCCCCAGCATTTT,CASSATGYGNQPQHF
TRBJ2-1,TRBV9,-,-,TGTGCCAGCAGCCCCGAAAGCAATGAGCAGTTCTTC,CASSPESNEQFF
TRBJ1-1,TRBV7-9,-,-,TGTGCCAGCAGCGTAGCCCCACCTCCTGTCGCTGAAGCTTTCTTT,CASSVAPPPVAEAFF
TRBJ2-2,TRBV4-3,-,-,TGCGCCAGCAGCCGCCGCAGGGGGGGGACCGGGGAGCTGTTTTTT,CASSRRRGGTGELFF
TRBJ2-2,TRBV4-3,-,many,TGCGCCAGCAGCCAAGTCGTCAGTGAGAACACCGGGGAGCTGTTTTTT,CASSQVVSENTGELFF
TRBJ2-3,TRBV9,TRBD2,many,TGTGCCAGCAGCCCCGGACTAGCGGGAGTTTTCACAGATACGCAGTATTTT,CASSPGLAGVFTDTQYF
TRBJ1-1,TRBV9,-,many,TGTGCCAGCAGCCCACCGTCGAACACTGAAGCTTTCTTT,CASSPPSNTEAFF
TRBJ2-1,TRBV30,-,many,TGTGCCTGGAGTGGGGACATTCTCCGCCGACCGTTCTTC,CAWSGDILRRPFF